This section outlines one TCR beta chain sequence together with its context. Other DNA sequences of this sample code for an identical CDR3. The data stem from a study of blood T cell repertoires in COVID-19. Turning to the study itself: Sites in the United States, Italy and Spain provided acute and convalescent COVID-19 samples.

Profiled with immunoSEQ multiplex PCR; TCRdb holds only in-frame clones, not every one. Of some 460,000 clones in the sample, roughly 91% are singletons; the top ten hold more than 4%. The CDR3 extends over 14 amino acids. Germline loops: CDR1 MNHEY, CDR2 SMNVEV (reference sequence). The V gene lost 6 bases and the J gene lost 4 bases, with 13 bases spanning the gap. The rearrangement links TRBV27 to TRBJ1-5; no clear D gene. The sample taken for sequencing was peripheral blood. This TCR was recovered from a woman aged 25 to 39 with acute or convalescent COVID-19. Here the CDR3 reads CASSPRGGNQPQHF. CDR3 DNA: TGTGCCAGCAGCCCCCGGGGAGGAAATCAGCCCCAGCATTTT.